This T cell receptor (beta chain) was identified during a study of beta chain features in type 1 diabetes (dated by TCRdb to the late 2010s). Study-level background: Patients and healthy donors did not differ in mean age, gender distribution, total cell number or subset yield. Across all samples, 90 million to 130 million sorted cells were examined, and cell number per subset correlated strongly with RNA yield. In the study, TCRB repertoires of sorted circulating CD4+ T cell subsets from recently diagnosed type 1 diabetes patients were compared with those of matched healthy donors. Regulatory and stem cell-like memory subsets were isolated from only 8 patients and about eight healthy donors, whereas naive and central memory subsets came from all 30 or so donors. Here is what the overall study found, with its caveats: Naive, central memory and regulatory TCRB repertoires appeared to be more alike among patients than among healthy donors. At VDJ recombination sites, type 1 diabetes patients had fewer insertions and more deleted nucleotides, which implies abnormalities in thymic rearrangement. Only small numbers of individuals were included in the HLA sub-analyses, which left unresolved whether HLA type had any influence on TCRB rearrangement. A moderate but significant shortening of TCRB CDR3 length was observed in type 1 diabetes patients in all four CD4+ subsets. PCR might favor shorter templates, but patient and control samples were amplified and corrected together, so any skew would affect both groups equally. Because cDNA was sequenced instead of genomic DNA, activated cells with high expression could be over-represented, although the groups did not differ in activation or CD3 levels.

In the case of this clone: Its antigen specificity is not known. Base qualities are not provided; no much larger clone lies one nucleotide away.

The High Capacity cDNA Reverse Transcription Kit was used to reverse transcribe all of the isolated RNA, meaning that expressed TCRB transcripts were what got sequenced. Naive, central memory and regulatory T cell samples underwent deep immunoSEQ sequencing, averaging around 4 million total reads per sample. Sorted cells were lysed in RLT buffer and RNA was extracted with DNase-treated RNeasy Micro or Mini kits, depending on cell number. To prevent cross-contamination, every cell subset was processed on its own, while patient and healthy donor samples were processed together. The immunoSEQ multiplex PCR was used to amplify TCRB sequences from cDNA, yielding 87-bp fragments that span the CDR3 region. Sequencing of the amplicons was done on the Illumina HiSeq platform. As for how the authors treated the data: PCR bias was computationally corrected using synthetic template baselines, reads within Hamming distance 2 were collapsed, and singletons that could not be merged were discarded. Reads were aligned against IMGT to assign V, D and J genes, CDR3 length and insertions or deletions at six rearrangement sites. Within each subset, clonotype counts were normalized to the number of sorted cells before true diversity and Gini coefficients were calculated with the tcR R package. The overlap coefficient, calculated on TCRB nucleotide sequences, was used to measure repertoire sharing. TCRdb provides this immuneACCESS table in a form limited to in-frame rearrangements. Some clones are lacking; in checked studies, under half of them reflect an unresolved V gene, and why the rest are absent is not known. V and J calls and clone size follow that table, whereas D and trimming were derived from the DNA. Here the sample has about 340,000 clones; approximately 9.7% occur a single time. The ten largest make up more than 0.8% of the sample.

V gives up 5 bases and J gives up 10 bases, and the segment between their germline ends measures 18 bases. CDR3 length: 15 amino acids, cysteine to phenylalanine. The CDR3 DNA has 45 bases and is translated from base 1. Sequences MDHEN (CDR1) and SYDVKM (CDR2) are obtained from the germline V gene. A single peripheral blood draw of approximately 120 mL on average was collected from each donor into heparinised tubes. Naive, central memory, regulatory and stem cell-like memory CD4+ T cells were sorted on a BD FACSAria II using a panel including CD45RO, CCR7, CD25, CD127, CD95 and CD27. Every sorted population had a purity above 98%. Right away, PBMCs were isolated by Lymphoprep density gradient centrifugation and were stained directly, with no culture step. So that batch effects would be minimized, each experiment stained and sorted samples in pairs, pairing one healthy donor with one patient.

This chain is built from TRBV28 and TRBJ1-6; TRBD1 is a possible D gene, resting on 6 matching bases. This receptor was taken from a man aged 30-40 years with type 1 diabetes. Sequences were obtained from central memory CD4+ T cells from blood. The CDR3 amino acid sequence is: CASSTRRTGYSPLHF. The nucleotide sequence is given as TGTGCCAGCAGTACCCGTAGAACAGGGTACTCACCCCTCCACTTT.